Below are 32 T cell receptor beta chains sequenced from a single sample in a study of T cell responses to AZD1222 COVID-19 vaccine. Data came from immunoSEQ multiplex PCR; TCRdb stores just in-frame clones and leaves some out. The sample yields about 130,000 clones, over 90% seen once. The specimen was peripheral blood, collected on day 0 of AZD1222 vaccination. Receptor source: an adult in good health.

This chain joins TRBV5-4 and TRBJ2-2; the match to TRBD1 covers 7 bases. Trimming at V came to 5 bases and at J to 6 bases, leaving 7 bases not matched to a gene. This CDR3 comprises 14 residues. Germline V gene data show CDR1 as SGHNT and CDR2 as YYREEE (reference sequence). CDR3 nucleotide sequence: TGTGCCAGCAGGGCAGGGGGTGGATCCGGGGAGCTGTTTTTT. Protein sequence: CASRAGGGSGELFF. Based on the CDR3 plus reference TRBV5-4 and TRBJ2-2, the full variable domain is ETGVTQSPTHLIKTRGQQVTLRCSSQSGHNTVSWYQQALGQGPQFIFQYYREEENGRGNFPPRFSGLQFPNYSSELNVNALELDDSALYLCASRAGGGSGELFFGEGSRLTVL.

The rearrangement joins TRBV27 to TRBJ1-4; no clear D gene. Germline values: CDR1 MNHEY, CDR2 SMNVEV (reference sequence). V was pared by 2 bases and J by 5 bases, with 9 bases between. This CDR3 region has 14 residues. The CDR3 region is CASSLGQPNEKLFF. The CDR3 region has the DNA TGTGCCAGCAGTTTAGGTCAGCCAAATGAAAAACTGTTTTTT.

This sequence joins TRBV19 and TRBJ1-2, with D uncertain. Per the germline V gene, CDR1 is LNHDA and CDR2 is SQIVND (reference sequence). Trimming took 6 bases from V and 3 from J, leaving 11 bases between them. The CDR3 consists of 13 residues. The CDR3 region is CASSSTWDYGYTF. The CDR3 DNA reads as TGTGCCAGTAGCTCTACGTGGGACTATGGCTACACCTTC.

V usage is TRBV2 and J usage is TRBJ2-1; possibly TRBD1 or TRBD2 for D (6 bases each). CDR3 length equals 13 residues. Germline CDR1 is SNHLY and CDR2 is FYNNEI. V was shortened by 7 bases and J by 8 bases, with 15 bases between the two germline ends. The CDR3 DNA follows: TGTGCCAGCACCGGACAGAGGGGGGATGAGCAGTTCTTC. The encoded protein is CASTGQRGDEQFF.

This clone has just a few counts. The chain is built from TRBV7-9 and TRBJ1-1, with D unclear. This CDR3 comprises 15 residues. Trimming removed 2 bases from V and 3 bases from J, with 13 bases in between. Germline V gene sequence: CDR1 SEHNR, CDR2 FQNEAQ (reference sequence). The CDR3 here is CASSLRSSRDTEAFF. For the CDR3, the DNA is TGTGCCAGCAGCTTAAGGAGCTCTCGGGACACTGAAGCTTTCTTT.

CDR3 nucleotide sequence: TGTGCCAGCAGGGCTAACAGCCGAAACATTCAGTACTTC. Residues: CASRANSRNIQYF. The chain employs TRBV11-1 and TRBJ2-4; D call uncertain. V was trimmed by 6 bases and J by 6 bases, leaving 12 bases between them. Germline assignment: CDR1 SGHAT and CDR2 FQDESV (reference sequence). The CDR3 runs to 13 residues.

The chain is built from TRBV2 and TRBJ1-3, with D uncertain. V shed 3 bases and J shed 8 bases, with 14 bases lying between them. This CDR3 is 14 amino acids long. CDR1 and CDR2 (germline): SNHLY, FYNNEI. The CDR3 DNA reads as TGTGCCAGCAGTGACCCTCAAGTGATGGACACCATATATTTT. Translation: CASSDPQVMDTIYF.

For the CDR3, the DNA is TGTGCCAGCAGCCAAGTCACAGGGAACACTGAAGCTTTCTTT. Translating it yields CASSQVTGNTEAFF. The V and J genes are TRBV14 and TRBJ1-1; tentatively, D is TRBD1 (5 bases). The CDR3 sequence is 14 residues long. CDR1 and CDR2 from the germline V gene are SGHDN and FVKESK. Trimming left V 1 base short and J 1 base short, with 7 bases between. The whole variable domain, remainder taken from reference TRBV14 and TRBJ1-1, is EAGVTQFPSHSVIEKGQTVTLRCDPISGHDNLYWYRRVMGKEIKFLLHFVKESKQDESGMPNNRFLAERTGGTYSTLKVQPAELEDSGVYFCASSQVTGNTEAFFGQGTRLTVV.

V and J are TRBV13 and TRBJ1-2; 8 bases map to TRBD1. CDR3 length equals 14 residues. Germline-derived CDR1 and CDR2 are PRHDT and FYEKMQ (reference sequence). The V segment lost 5 bases and the J segment 4 bases; nucleotides outside the gene matches: 6. DNA of the CDR3: TGTGCCAGCAGCGAGGACAGGGAAGGCTATGGCTACACCTTC. The encoded protein is CASSEDREGYGYTF.

The rearrangement uses TRBV28 and TRBJ1-5; no clear D gene. This CDR3 has 14 amino acids. Per germline, CDR1 MDHEN and CDR2 SYDVKM. Trimming left V 8 bases short and J 4 bases short, with 15 bases between. In nucleotides, the CDR3 is TGTGCCAGCGGGTTTAGAGGGTCGAATCAGCCCCAGCATTTT. Encoded protein: CASGFRGSNQPQHF.

The V gene is TRBV2, the J gene TRBJ2-2, with D unclear. The CDR3 runs 14 residues. V shed 5 bases and J shed 0 bases, with 7 bases lying between them. Germline V lookup: CDR1 SNHLY, CDR2 FYNNEI. Here the CDR3 reads CASSKSTNTGELFF. The CDR3 DNA sequence: TGTGCCAGCAGTAAATCAACGAACACCGGGGAGCTGTTTTTT.

V usage is TRBV20-1 and J usage is TRBJ1-5, with D uncertain. The CDR3 loop spans 18 amino acids. Between the trimmed V and J ends, which lost 3 bases and 3 bases, there was a span of 24 bases. Germline loops: CDR1 DFQATT, CDR2 SNEGSKA (reference sequence). The CDR3 here is CSASPLPPLEGNNQPQHF. CDR3 bases: TGCAGTGCTAGTCCCCTACCCCCCCTAGAAGGGAACAATCAGCCCCAGCATTTT.

The chain recombines TRBV7-3 with TRBJ2-7, with D hard to call. The CDR3 totals 14 residues. Germline V gene data show CDR1 as SGHTA and CDR2 as FQGTGA. With 1 base removed from V and 1 base from J, the gap between germline ends came to 8 bases. In DNA, the CDR3 is TGTGCCAGCAGCTTAAGCGGCAGATCCTACGAGCAGTACTTC. Protein sequence: CASSLSGRSYEQYF. Drawing the rest from reference TRBV7-3 and TRBJ2-7, the complete variable domain is GAGVSQTPSNKVTEKGKYVELRCDPISGHTALYWYRQSLGQGPEFLIYFQGTGAADDSGLPNDRFFAVRPEGSVSTLKIQRTERGDSAVYLCASSLSGRSYEQYFGPGTRLTVT.

The chain combines TRBV30 with TRBJ2-1; D is uncertain. V was clipped by 0 bases and J by 0 bases, with 12 bases between them. The CDR3 is made up of 16 amino acids. Germline CDR1 is GTSNPN and CDR2 is SVGIG (reference sequence). This chain's CDR3 is CAWSVPAASSYNEQFF. The DNA of the CDR3 is TGTGCCTGGAGTGTTCCCGCGGCGAGCTCCTACAATGAGCAGTTCTTC. Full variable domain (outside the CDR3, taken from reference TRBV30 and TRBJ2-1): SQTIHQWPATLVQPVGSPLSLECTVEGTSNPNLYWYRQAAGRGLQLLFYSVGIGQISSEVPQNLSASRPQDRQFILSSKKLLLSDSGFYLCAWSVPAASSYNEQFFGPGTRLTVL.

The CDR3 region is CAWRVLDEQYF. DNA of the CDR3: TGTGCCTGGAGGGTGCTGGACGAGCAGTACTTC. This chain connects TRBV30 to TRBJ2-7; D ambiguous. The CDR3 consists of 11 residues. Trimming removed 3 bases at V and 5 bases at J, with 8 bases between. The germline V gene encodes CDR1 GTSNPN and CDR2 SVGIG (reference sequence).

The J gene is TRBJ1-5, the V gene TRBV6-5; no clear D gene. Germline lookup yields CDR1 MNHEY and CDR2 SVGAGI. Trimming stripped 0 bases from V and 4 bases from J, with 4 bases between. The CDR3 is made up of 13 amino acids. The CDR3 region has the DNA TGTGCCAGCAGTTACTCGAGAAATCAGCCCCAGCATTTT. This encodes CASSYSRNQPQHF.

This chain uses TRBV5-1 with TRBJ2-7, with D possibly being TRBD2 (5 bases). Trimming left V 6 bases short and J 6 bases short, with 13 bases between. The CDR3 is 12 residues long. Per the germline V gene, CDR1 is SGHRS and CDR2 is YFSETQ. DNA for the CDR3: TGCGCCAGCATGGGCAGAGGGTTCGAGCAGTACTTC. Protein: CASMGRGFEQYF.

This sequence joins TRBV6-2 or TRBV6-3 and TRBJ1-5, with D uncertain. V was shortened by 6 bases and J by 4 bases, with 13 bases between the two germline ends. This CDR3 has 14 amino acids. Germline assignment: CDR1 MNHEY and CDR2 SVGEGT. CDR3 region: CASSPAGWNQPQHF. In nucleotides, the CDR3 is TGTGCCAGCAGCCCCGCGGGGTGGAATCAGCCCCAGCATTTT.

The chain recombines TRBV19 with TRBJ1-5; D is uncertain. The ends were cut back, 4 bases at V and 3 bases at J, with 19 bases in the middle. CDR3 length equals 17 residues. Per the germline V gene, CDR1 is LNHDA and CDR2 is SQIVND (reference sequence). The CDR3 nucleotides are TGTGCCAGTAGTAGTTTGATGGTGAGGGCTAACAATCAGCCCCAGCATTTT. Translated: CASSSLMVRANNQPQHF.

V and J are TRBV7-9 and TRBJ2-1; TRBD2 matches at 8 bases. The CDR3 extends over 18 amino acids. Germline lookup yields CDR1 SEHNR and CDR2 FQNEAQ (reference sequence). Trimming took 2 bases from V and 9 from J; bases not matched to a gene: 18. CDR3 residues: CASSLHPAGASQGGEQFF. The CDR3 bases are TGTGCCAGCAGCTTACATCCAGCGGGAGCTTCCCAAGGCGGTGAGCAGTTCTTC. Filled out from reference TRBV7-9 and TRBJ2-1, the complete variable domain reads DTGVSQNPRHKITKRGQNVTFRCDPISEHNRLYWYRQTLGQGPEFLTYFQNEAQLEKSRLLSDRFSAERPKGSFSTLEIQRTEQGDSAMYLCASSLHPAGASQGGEQFFGPGTRLTVL.

The chain joins TRBV6-5 to TRBJ2-3, with unresolved D. The germline V gene has CDR1 MNHEY and CDR2 SVGAGI. V lost 4 bases and J lost 3, with 8 bases in between. The CDR3 runs 13 residues. The CDR3 DNA sequence: TGTGCCAGCAGTTCCCTTTCAACAGATACGCAGTATTTT. It yields the protein CASSSLSTDTQYF.

The rearrangement links TRBV30 to TRBJ1-2; D remains unclear. This CDR3 is built from 13 residues. Germline V gives CDR1 GTSNPN, CDR2 SVGIG (reference sequence). Trimming cost V 8 bases and J 4 bases, with 17 bases left between them. The CDR3 bases are TGTGCCGCAAGTTGGCAGGCAGGCTATGGCTACACCTTC. Protein product: CAASWQAGYGYTF.

The V gene is TRBV7-3, the J gene TRBJ2-2; 8 positions match TRBD1. The germline gives CDR1 SGHTA, CDR2 FQGTGA. The CDR3 has 15 amino acids. Germline trimming cut 5 bases from V and 4 bases from J; bases unmatched to any gene: 6. The CDR3 reads CASSKSGGATGELFF. The DNA of the CDR3 is TGTGCCAGCAGCAAGTCAGGGGGCGCCACCGGGGAGCTGTTTTTT.

In its sample, this clone was seen a few times. This chain connects TRBV6-5 to TRBJ2-7; tentative D call: TRBD2 (5 bases). Germline V gene data show CDR1 as MNHEY and CDR2 as SVGAGI. Deletions cut 6 bases from V and 3 bases from J, with 18 bases between. The CDR3 spans 15 residues. The CDR3, as DNA: TGTGCCAGCAGACCCTCCCGGGGTGGAAACTACGAGCAGTACTTC. Its translation is CASRPSRGGNYEQYF.

This clone was recorded once. V usage is TRBV25-1 and J usage is TRBJ1-6; the D gene is possibly TRBD1 (5 bases). The germline V gene encodes CDR1 MGHDK and CDR2 SYGVNS. V was cut by 2 bases and J by 7 bases, with 12 bases left in between. The CDR3 consists of 15 residues. CDR3 sequence (DNA): TGTGCCAGCAGTGAACAGCCGGGGGGGAATTCACCCCTCCACTTT. Protein sequence: CASSEQPGGNSPLHF.

The chain couples TRBV6-5 to TRBJ1-1; TRBD1 might be the D (5 bases). There are 13 residues in the CDR3. V lost 2 bases to trimming and J lost 4 bases, with 8 bases between them. The germline V gene encodes CDR1 MNHEY and CDR2 SVGAGI. This CDR3 is CASSYAGFTEAFF. The CDR3 nucleotides read TGTGCCAGCAGTTACGCAGGGTTCACTGAAGCTTTCTTT.

The chain is built from TRBV19 and TRBJ2-7, with 8 bases lining up with TRBD1. Germline-derived CDR1 and CDR2 are LNHDA and SQIVND (reference sequence). The V gene end was trimmed by 6 bases and the J gene end by 0 bases; junction bases not matched to a gene: 4. The CDR3 has 14 residues. CDR3 region: CASRRTGSSYEQYF. DNA of the CDR3: TGTGCCAGTAGAAGGACAGGGAGCTCCTACGAGCAGTACTTC.

This chain joins TRBV3-1 (or the pseudogene TRBV3-2) and TRBJ2-1; 7 nucleotides align to TRBD2. The CDR3 is 17 amino acids. Germline V gene data show CDR1 as LGHDT and CDR2 as YNNKEL (reference sequence). Trimming cost V 0 bases and J 3 bases; bases outside gene matches: 8. The CDR3 DNA reads as TGTGCCAGCAGCCAAGATTGTCTAGCGGAGAACTACAATGAGCAGTTCTTC. Residues: CASSQDCLAENYNEQFF.

This chain's CDR3 is CASSVNGNTEAFF. As DNA, the CDR3 is TGTGCCAGCAGTGTGAACGGGAACACTGAAGCTTTCTTT. The rearrangement joins TRBV6-4 to TRBJ1-1; no firm D call. From germline, CDR1 is MRHNA and CDR2 SNTAGT. This CDR3 contains 13 residues. The V gene lost 4 bases and the J gene lost 1 base, with 7 bases spanning the gap.

The chain couples TRBV29-1 to TRBJ2-7; the D gene is possibly TRBD2 (5 bases). This CDR3 region has 12 residues. Germline CDR1 and CDR2: SQVTM and ANQGSEA. Trimming took off 4 bases at V and 1 base at J, with 8 bases between the two ends. The CDR3 nucleotides read TGCAGCGTTGGACCGGGGTCCTACGAGCAGTACTTC. Translating it yields CSVGPGSYEQYF.

This sequence joins TRBV19 and TRBJ2-1; 7 bases are shared with TRBD2. The germline V gene encodes CDR1 LNHDA and CDR2 SQIVND (reference sequence). This CDR3 comprises 17 residues. Unmatched junction bases numbered 12, after V lost 3 bases and J lost 4 bases. This chain's CDR3 is CASSIGAGLAEYNEQFF. The CDR3 DNA reads as TGTGCCAGTAGTATTGGCGCGGGTCTAGCGGAGTACAATGAGCAGTTCTTC.

V usage is TRBV18 and J usage is TRBJ1-5; D is uncertain. Trimming removed 3 bases at V and 6 bases at J, with 9 bases between. Germline V gives CDR1 KGHSH, CDR2 LQKENI. The CDR3 is made up of 13 amino acids. CDR3 sequence: CASSPANSQPQHF. The DNA for the CDR3 is TGTGCCAGCTCACCCGCCAACAGTCAGCCCCAGCATTTT.